This TCR beta chain was captured in a study of regulatory T cells in long-lasting Graves disease. This clonotype was counted at least ten times. Libraries of TCR beta came from iRepertoire HTBI primers plus Arm-PCR of CDR3 regions. MiXCR was run by TCRdb on the multiplex PCR reads, yielding one entry per CDR3 protein. The sample lists around 250,000 distinct CDR3 sequences; about 20% were seen once. Time point reported: newly diagnosed GD, antithyroid drugs for less than 3 months. PBMC RNA was the source of the TCR library. The CDR3 sequence is 15 residues long. V shed 3 bases and J 8 bases; nucleotides not matched to a gene: 8. CDR1 and CDR2 (germline): SNHLY, FYNNEI. These data were also filed under a second study, of T cells in Graves' hyperthyroidism and ophthalmopathy. Turning to that study: Patients aged 18 to 65 had newly diagnosed hyperthyroidism lasting under 2 months. Most thyroid clonotypes with frequency above 0.001 were detected in blood.

Sequenced here: peripheral blood mononuclear cells (PBMCs), sampled at new diagnosis, from a patient treated with antithyroid drugs. The chain employs TRBV2 and TRBJ1-3; 9 bases agree with TRBD1. The TCR sequence derives from a woman aged 25 to 39 with Graves disease. CDR3 sequence: CASSENTGGGYTIYF. The CDR3 region has the DNA TGTGCCAGCAGTGAGAATACAGGGGGCGGATACACCATATATTTT.